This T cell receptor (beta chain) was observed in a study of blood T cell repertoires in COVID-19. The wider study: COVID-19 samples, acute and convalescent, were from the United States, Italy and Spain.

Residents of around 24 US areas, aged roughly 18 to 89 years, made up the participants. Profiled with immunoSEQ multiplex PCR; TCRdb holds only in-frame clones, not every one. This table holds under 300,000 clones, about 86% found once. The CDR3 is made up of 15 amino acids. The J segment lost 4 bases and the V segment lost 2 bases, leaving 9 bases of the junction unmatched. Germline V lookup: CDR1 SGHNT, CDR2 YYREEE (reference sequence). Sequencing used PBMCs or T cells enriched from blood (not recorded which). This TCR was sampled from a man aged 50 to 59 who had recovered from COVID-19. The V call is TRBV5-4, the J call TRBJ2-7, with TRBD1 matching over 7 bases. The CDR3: CASSFVHRGQYEQYF. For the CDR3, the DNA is TGTGCCAGCAGCTTTGTTCACAGGGGCCAGTACGAGCAGTACTTC.